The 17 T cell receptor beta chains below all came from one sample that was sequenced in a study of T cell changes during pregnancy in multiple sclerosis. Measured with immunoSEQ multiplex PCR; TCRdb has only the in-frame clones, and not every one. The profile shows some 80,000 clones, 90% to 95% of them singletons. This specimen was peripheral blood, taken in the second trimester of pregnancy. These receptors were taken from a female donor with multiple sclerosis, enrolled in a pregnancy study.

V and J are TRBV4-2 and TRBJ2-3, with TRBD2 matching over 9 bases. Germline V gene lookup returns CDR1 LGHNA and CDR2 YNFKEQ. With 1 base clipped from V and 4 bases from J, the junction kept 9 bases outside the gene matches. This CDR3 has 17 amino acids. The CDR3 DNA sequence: TGTGCCAGCAGCCAAGTAGGAGCGGGAGGTTCCGCAGATACGCAGTATTTT. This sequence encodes CASSQVGAGGSADTQYF.

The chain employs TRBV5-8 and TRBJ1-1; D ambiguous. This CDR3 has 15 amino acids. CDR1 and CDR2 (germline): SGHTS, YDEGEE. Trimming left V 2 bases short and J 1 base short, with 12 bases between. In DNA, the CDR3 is TGTGCCAGCAGCTTCTATCAAGATGGGAACACTGAAGCTTTCTTT. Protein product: CASSFYQDGNTEAFF.

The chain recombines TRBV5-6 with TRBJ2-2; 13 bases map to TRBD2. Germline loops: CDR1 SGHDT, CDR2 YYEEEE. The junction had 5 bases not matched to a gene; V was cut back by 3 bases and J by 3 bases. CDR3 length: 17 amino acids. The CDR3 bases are TGTGCCAGCAGCTACTCAGGACTAGCGGGAGACACCGGGGAGCTGTTTTTT. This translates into CASSYSGLAGDTGELFF.

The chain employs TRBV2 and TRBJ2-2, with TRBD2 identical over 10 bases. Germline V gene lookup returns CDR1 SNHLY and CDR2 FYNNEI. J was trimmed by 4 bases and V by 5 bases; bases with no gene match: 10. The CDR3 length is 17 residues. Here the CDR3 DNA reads TGTGCCAGCAGTTCAATAGCGGGAGGTACTTTCACCGGGGAGCTGTTTTTT. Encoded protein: CASSSIAGGTFTGELFF.

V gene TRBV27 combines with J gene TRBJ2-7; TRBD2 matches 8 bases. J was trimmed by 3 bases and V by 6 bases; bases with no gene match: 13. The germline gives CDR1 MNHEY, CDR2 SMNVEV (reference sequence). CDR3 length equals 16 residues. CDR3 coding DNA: TGTGCCAGCAGGACAACCGGGACTAGAGAAGGCTACGAGCAGTACTTC. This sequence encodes CASRTTGTREGYEQYF.

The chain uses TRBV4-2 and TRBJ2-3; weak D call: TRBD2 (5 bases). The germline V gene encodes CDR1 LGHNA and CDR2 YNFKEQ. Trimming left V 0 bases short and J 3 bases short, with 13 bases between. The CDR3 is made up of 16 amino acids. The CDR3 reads CASSQEVGEATDTQYF. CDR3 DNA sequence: TGTGCCAGCAGCCAAGAGGTGGGAGAAGCGACAGATACGCAGTATTTT.

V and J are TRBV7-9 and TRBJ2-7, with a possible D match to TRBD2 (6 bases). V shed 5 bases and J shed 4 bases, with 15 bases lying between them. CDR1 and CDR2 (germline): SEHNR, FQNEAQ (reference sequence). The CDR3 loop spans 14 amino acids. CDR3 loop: CASSPVGSGYEQYF. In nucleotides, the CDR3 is TGTGCCAGCAGCCCGGTGGGTAGCGGTTACGAGCAGTACTTC.

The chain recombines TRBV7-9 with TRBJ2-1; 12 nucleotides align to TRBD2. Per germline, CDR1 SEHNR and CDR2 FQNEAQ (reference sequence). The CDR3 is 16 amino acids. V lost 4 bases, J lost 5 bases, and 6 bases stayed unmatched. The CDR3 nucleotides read TGTGCCAGCAGCTCTCATCTAGCGGGAGGGAACAATGAGCAGTTCTTC. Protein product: CASSSHLAGGNNEQFF.

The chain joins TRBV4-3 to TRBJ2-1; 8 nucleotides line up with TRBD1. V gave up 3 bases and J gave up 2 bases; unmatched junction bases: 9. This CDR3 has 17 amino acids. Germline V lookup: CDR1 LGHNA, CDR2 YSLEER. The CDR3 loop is CASSQDPGTGPYNEQFF. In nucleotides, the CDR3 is TGCGCCAGCAGCCAGGACCCAGGGACAGGCCCCTACAATGAGCAGTTCTTC.

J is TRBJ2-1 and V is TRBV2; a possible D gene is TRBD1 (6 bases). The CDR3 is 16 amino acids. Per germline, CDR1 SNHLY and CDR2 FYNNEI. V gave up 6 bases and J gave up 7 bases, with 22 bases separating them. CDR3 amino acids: CASSASTGTVWNEQFF. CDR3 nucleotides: TGTGCCAGCAGCGCCTCGACAGGAACGGTTTGGAATGAGCAGTTCTTC.

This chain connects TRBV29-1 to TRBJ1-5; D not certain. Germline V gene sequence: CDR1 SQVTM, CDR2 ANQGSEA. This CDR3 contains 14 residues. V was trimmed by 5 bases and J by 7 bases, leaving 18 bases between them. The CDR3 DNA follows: TGCAGCGTTCTCCAGACCGAGGGCCCCCAGCCCCAGCATTTT. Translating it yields CSVLQTEGPQPQHF.

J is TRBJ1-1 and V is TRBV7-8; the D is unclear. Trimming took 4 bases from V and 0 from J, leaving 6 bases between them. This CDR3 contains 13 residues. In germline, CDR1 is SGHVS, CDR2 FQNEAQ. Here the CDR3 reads CASSSGVNTEAFF. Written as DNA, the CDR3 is TGTGCCAGCAGCTCGGGAGTGAACACTGAAGCTTTCTTT.

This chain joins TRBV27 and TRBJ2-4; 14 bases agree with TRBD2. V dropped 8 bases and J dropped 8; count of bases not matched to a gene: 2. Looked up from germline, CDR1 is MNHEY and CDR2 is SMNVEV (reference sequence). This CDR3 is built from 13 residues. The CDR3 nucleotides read TGTGCCAGCGGGACTAGCGGGAGATACATTCAGTACTTC. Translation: CASGTSGRYIQYF.

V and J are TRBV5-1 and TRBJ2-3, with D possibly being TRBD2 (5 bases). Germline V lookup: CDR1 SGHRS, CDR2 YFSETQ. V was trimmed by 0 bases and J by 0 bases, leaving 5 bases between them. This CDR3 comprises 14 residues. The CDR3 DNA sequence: TGCGCCAGCAGCTTGGGAGGGAGCACAGATACGCAGTATTTT. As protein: CASSLGGSTDTQYF. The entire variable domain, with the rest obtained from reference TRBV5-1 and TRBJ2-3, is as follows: KAGVTQTPRYLIKTRGQQVTLSCSPISGHRSVSWYQQTPGQGLQFLFEYFSETQRNKGNFPGRFSGRQFSNSRSEMNVSTLELGDSALYLCASSLGGSTDTQYFGPGTRLTVL.

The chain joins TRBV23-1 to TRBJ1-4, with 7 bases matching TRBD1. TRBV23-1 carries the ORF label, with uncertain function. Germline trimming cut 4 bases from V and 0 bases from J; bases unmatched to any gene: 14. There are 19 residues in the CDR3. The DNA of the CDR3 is TGCGCCAGCAGTCTCCCCCGGGACAGCCAATTTGCAACTAATGAAAAACTGTTTTTT. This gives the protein CASSLPRDSQFATNEKLFF.

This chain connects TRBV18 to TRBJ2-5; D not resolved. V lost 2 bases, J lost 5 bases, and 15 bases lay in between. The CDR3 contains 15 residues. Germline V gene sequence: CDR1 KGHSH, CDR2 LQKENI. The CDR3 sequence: CASSPSAISTETQYF. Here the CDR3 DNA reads TGTGCCAGCTCACCAAGCGCCATATCTACGGAGACCCAGTACTTC.

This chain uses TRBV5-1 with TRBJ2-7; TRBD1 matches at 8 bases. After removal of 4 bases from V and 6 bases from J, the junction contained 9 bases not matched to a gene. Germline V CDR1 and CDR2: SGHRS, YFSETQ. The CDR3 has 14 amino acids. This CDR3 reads CASSPGQGGSEQYF. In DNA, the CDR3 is TGCGCCAGCAGCCCTGGACAGGGAGGAAGCGAGCAGTACTTC. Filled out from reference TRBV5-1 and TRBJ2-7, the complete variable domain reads KAGVTQTPRYLIKTRGQQVTLSCSPISGHRSVSWYQQTPGQGLQFLFEYFSETQRNKGNFPGRFSGRQFSNSRSEMNVSTLELGDSALYLCASSPGQGGSEQYFGPGTRLTVT.